Shown below are 7 T cell receptor beta chains from a single sample sequenced in a study of blood T cell repertoires in COVID-19. Some clones are missing from TCRdb's copy, which holds only in-frame ones; the method was immunoSEQ multiplex PCR. The profile shows 200,000 to 250,000 clones, approximately 83% of them singletons. Sequenced: PBMCs or T cells enriched from blood (not recorded which). The receptors originated from a woman aged 60 to 75 who had recovered from COVID-19.

The V call is TRBV4-2, the J call TRBJ2-3; 9 positions agree with TRBD2. The CDR3 is 17 residues long. The germline gives CDR1 LGHNA, CDR2 YNFKEQ. J gave up 7 bases and V 0 bases, and 11 bases lay outside the gene matches. The DNA of the CDR3 is TGTGCCAGCAGCCAAGATACCGGCAGCGGGGGGATGAATACGCAGTATTTT. The encoded protein is CASSQDTGSGGMNTQYF.

The count of this clone is one. In nucleotides, the CDR3 is TGTGCCAGCAGCTCCCCGTTCGGAAGCGGTTTGAACACCGGGGAGCTGTTTTTT. Its translation is CASSSPFGSGLNTGELFF. V usage is TRBV11-2 and J usage is TRBJ2-2, with D possibly matching TRBD2 (5 bases). The V gene lost 4 bases and the J gene lost 1 base, with 19 bases spanning the gap. Germline CDR1 reads SGHAT; CDR2 reads FQNNGV. The CDR3 spans 18 residues.

The CDR3 DNA reads TGTGCCAGCAGTTACTCGGGGGGGAACACAGATACGCAGTATTTT. It encodes CASSYSGGNTDTQYF. This chain joins TRBV6-5 and TRBJ2-3; 7 bases fit TRBD2. Germline loops: CDR1 MNHEY, CDR2 SVGAGI. This CDR3 comprises 15 residues. Germline trimming cut 0 bases from V and 2 bases from J; bases unmatched to any gene: 2.

The chain has TRBV18 and TRBJ2-5, with a tentative D call TRBD1 (5 bases). CDR3 size: 13 residues. Germline V gene data show CDR1 as KGHSH and CDR2 as LQKENI. The V end was cut by 1 base, the J end by 5 bases, with 8 bases between. CDR3 nucleotides: TGTGCCAGCTCACCACGCAGGGATGAGACCCAGTACTTC. It translates to CASSPRRDETQYF.

The rearrangement links TRBV27 to TRBJ1-5, with a weak D call TRBD1 (6 bases). V gave up 5 bases and J gave up 6 bases, with 11 bases separating them. The CDR3 is 13 residues long. From germline, CDR1 is MNHEY and CDR2 SMNVEV (reference sequence). The CDR3 sequence is CASSPGQSQPQHF. The CDR3 region has the DNA TGTGCCAGCAGTCCCGGACAGTCTCAGCCCCAGCATTTT.

The V gene is TRBV12-5, the J gene TRBJ2-1, with 10 bases matching TRBD2. The CDR3 runs 16 residues. V gave up 7 bases and J gave up 2 bases; unmatched junction bases: 8. Germline values: CDR1 LGHNT, CDR2 FRNRAP. The CDR3 is CASALSGGAPYNEQFF. The DNA for the CDR3 is TGTGCTAGTGCCCTAAGCGGGGGGGCCCCCTACAATGAGCAGTTCTTC. The variable domain in full, with the rest retrieved from reference TRBV12-5 and TRBJ2-1, is DARVTQTPRHKVTEMGQEVTMRCQPILGHNTVFWYRQTMMQGLELLAYFRNRAPLDDSGMPKDRFSAEMPDATLATLKIQPSEPRDSAVYFCASALSGGAPYNEQFFGPGTRLTVL.

This chain joins TRBV5-1 and TRBJ2-1; 8 bases line up with TRBD1. Germline V lookup: CDR1 SGHRS, CDR2 YFSETQ. After removal of 4 bases from V and 5 bases from J, the junction contained 17 bases not matched to a gene. The length of the CDR3 is 18 residues. The CDR3 sequence: CASSPSRTGSPSDNEQFF. CDR3 DNA sequence: TGCGCCAGCAGCCCCTCCCGGACAGGGAGCCCTTCGGACAATGAGCAGTTCTTC.